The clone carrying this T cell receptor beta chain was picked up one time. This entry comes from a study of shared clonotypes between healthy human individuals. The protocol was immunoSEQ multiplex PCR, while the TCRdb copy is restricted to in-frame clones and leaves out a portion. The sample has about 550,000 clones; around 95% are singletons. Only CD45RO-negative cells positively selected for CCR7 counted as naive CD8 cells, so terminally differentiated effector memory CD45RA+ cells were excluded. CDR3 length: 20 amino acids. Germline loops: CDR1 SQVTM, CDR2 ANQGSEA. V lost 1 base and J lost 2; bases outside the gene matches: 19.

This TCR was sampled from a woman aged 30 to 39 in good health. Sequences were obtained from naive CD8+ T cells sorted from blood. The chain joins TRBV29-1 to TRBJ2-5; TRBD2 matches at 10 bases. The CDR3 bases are TGCAGCGTTGAAGGGCGGAAGCGGGGGGGGAGAGAGGGTCCGCAAGAGACCCAGTACTTC. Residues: CSVEGRKRGGREGPQETQYF.